This TCR beta chain was documented in a study of cytomegalovirus exposure and HLA in healthy donors. Across the whole study: A later analysis reported the roughly 120 validation repertoires used the same platform as the approximately 700 first-cohort repertoires.

V was pared by 4 bases and J by 6 bases, with 10 bases of the junction left unmatched. CDR1 is ENHRY and CDR2 is SYGVKD in the germline V gene. CDR3 length equals 16 residues. The table came from immunoSEQ multiplex PCR; TCRdb's copy has only in-frame clones and leaves some out. The data hold 70,000 to 75,000 clones, with 85% to 95% observed a single time. Sequenced input: PBMCs. This chain uses TRBV10-3 with TRBJ2-1; 9 bases map to TRBD1. The sequence came from a young woman in good health and CMV-seronegative. The CDR3 here is CAISGGQGGRGNEQFF. The CDR3 DNA reads as TGTGCCATCAGTGGGGGACAGGGCGGCCGTGGCAATGAGCAGTTCTTC.